The 13 T cell receptor beta chains presented below share a single source sample, sequenced in a study of CD8+ T cells in alopecia areata. cDNA prepared by RNA extraction and subsequent reverse transcription served as the template for sequencing. Produced via immunoSEQ multiplex PCR; TCRdb's table is partial and in-frame only. The table includes 150,000 to 200,000 clones, approximately 61% detected once. This sample's treatment: oral pan-JAK inhibitor, 5-10 mg twice daily. This material consisted of CD4+ T cells sorted from blood, taken at week 24, from a patient treated with tofacitinib. The receptor source for this set is a human donor with alopecia areata.

The chain links TRBV10-3 to TRBJ1-6; TRBD1 matches 8 bases. Per germline, CDR1 ENHRY and CDR2 SYGVKD. The V and J ends lost 10 bases and 7 bases, in that order; junction bases with no gene match: 6. The CDR3 runs 13 residues. CDR3 DNA: TGTGCCACCCAGGGGGCGGACAATTCACCCCTCCACTTT. Its translation: CATQGADNSPLHF.

In its sample, this clone was seen a few times. The rearrangement uses TRBV4-3 and TRBJ1-4; TRBD1 might be the D (5 bases). CDR3 size: 12 residues. The V and J ends lost 4 bases and 8 bases respectively, with 8 bases between them. Germline CDR1 is LGHNA and CDR2 is YSLEER. The CDR3 sequence: CASSRDFEKLFF. The CDR3 coding sequence is TGCGCCAGCAGCCGGGACTTCGAAAAACTGTTTTTT.

This rearrangement joins TRBV29-1 to TRBJ1-1; D might be TRBD1 (6 bases). The CDR3 extends over 14 amino acids. Trimming cost V 1 base and J 4 bases, with 13 bases left between them. Germline assignment: CDR1 SQVTM and CDR2 ANQGSEA. The CDR3 sequence is CSVEARHRATEAFF. In nucleotides, the CDR3 is TGCAGCGTTGAAGCCCGCCACAGGGCCACTGAAGCTTTCTTT.

The chain uses TRBV29-1 and TRBJ1-2, with 7 bases matching TRBD1. CDR1 SQVTM and CDR2 ANQGSEA come from the germline V gene. The J segment lost 2 bases and the V segment lost 7 bases, leaving 10 bases of the junction unmatched. The CDR3 has 14 amino acids. The CDR3 loop is CSADAEGANYGYTF. CDR3 nucleotides: TGCAGCGCTGACGCGGAGGGGGCAAACTATGGCTACACCTTC.

This clone was seen only a few times. The chain has TRBV27 and TRBJ1-5, with D possibly matching TRBD1 (5 bases). Trimming removed 5 bases at V and 9 bases at J, with 14 bases between. CDR1 is MNHEY and CDR2 is SMNVEV in the germline V gene (reference sequence). The CDR3 extends over 13 amino acids. The CDR3 loop is CASSRGALWPQHF. The CDR3 DNA reads TGTGCCAGCAGTCGCGGGGCATTATGGCCCCAGCATTTT.

In its sample, this clone was seen a few times. The gene calls are TRBV7-9 and TRBJ1-2; possible D gene TRBD1, 5 bases. This CDR3 has 12 amino acids. CDR1 and CDR2 from the germline V gene are SEHNR and FQNEAQ (reference sequence). Trimming cost V 8 bases and J 5 bases, with 12 bases left between them. CDR3 coding DNA: TGTGCCAGCGGACCCGGGGGTTATGGCTACACCTTC. Encoded protein: CASGPGGYGYTF.

This clone was detected ten times or more. V is TRBV19 and J is TRBJ2-4; unclear D gene. V lost 3 bases to trimming and J lost 6 bases, with 18 bases between them. The CDR3 is 16 residues long. Germline CDR1 and CDR2: LNHDA and SQIVND (reference sequence). The CDR3 loop reads CASSMLSGRSANIQYF. The CDR3 nucleotides read TGTGCCAGTAGTATGTTGTCTGGTCGGTCGGCAAACATTCAGTACTTC.

The V gene is TRBV5-1, the J gene TRBJ1-2; D ambiguous. The CDR3 is made up of 13 amino acids. Trimming took 4 bases from V and 6 from J, leaving 13 bases between them. Looked up from germline, CDR1 is SGHRS and CDR2 is YFSETQ. This chain's CDR3 is CASSRGLGNGYTF. DNA for the CDR3: TGCGCCAGCAGCCGTGGGTTAGGGAATGGCTACACCTTC.

The table lists this clone with a count of one. V usage is TRBV5-1 and J usage is TRBJ2-5; D is possibly TRBD1 (6 bases). Germline-derived CDR1 and CDR2 are SGHRS and YFSETQ. With 4 bases removed from V and 4 bases from J, the gap between germline ends came to 11 bases. This CDR3 has 13 amino acids. CDR3 coding DNA: TGCGCCAGCAGCAAGGGGGAAAGAGAGACCCAGTACTTC. Translated, it gives CASSKGERETQYF.

The chain joins TRBV4-3 to TRBJ2-2, with D perhaps given as TRBD1 or TRBD2 (6 bases each). V gave up 6 bases and J gave up 3 bases, with 14 bases separating them. The V gene's germline CDR1 is LGHNA and CDR2 YSLEER. The CDR3 extends over 15 amino acids. The CDR3 DNA reads as TGCGCCAGCAGTTTGTCGGGGGCTCACACCGGGGAGCTGTTTTTT. This gives the protein CASSLSGAHTGELFF.

In DNA form, the CDR3 reads TGCGCCAGCAGCCAAGAGTGGGGAGGGAACACTGAAGCTTTCTTT. This gives the protein CASSQEWGGNTEAFF. The genes are TRBV4-3 and TRBJ1-1; no firm D call. Trimming took off 0 bases at V and 1 base at J, with 9 bases between the two ends. This CDR3 has 15 amino acids. Germline CDR1 is LGHNA and CDR2 is YSLEER.

This clone occurred a few times. The chain joins TRBV7-3 to TRBJ1-1; D is unresolved. Germline V lookup: CDR1 SGHTA, CDR2 FQGTGA. The CDR3 consists of 14 residues. V lost 5 bases and J lost 0, with 10 bases in between. The CDR3 DNA sequence: TGTGCCAGCAGCCCGGCCTTGCTGAACACTGAAGCTTTCTTT. Its protein product is CASSPALLNTEAFF. Filled out from reference TRBV7-3 and TRBJ1-1, the complete variable domain reads GAGVSQTPSNKVTEKGKYVELRCDPISGHTALYWYRQSLGQGPEFLIYFQGTGAADDSGLPNDRFFAVRPEGSVSTLKIQRTERGDSAVYLCASSPALLNTEAFFGQGTRLTVV.

The chain employs TRBV29-1 and TRBJ2-7; tentatively, D is TRBD1 (6 bases). The germline CDR1 and CDR2 sequences are SQVTM and ANQGSEA. The CDR3 length is 13 residues. Trimming cost V 4 bases and J 4 bases, with 14 bases left between them. This CDR3 reads CSVGVDRRYEQYF. The CDR3 DNA reads TGCAGCGTTGGGGTGGACAGACGATACGAGCAGTACTTC.